A selection of T cell receptor beta chains follows, all from one sample in a study of monozygotic twins with inflammatory bowel disease. TCRdb re-analyzed the 5' RACE reads; it lists each CDR3 protein once, without DNA. In all, the sample yields fewer than 550,000 distinct CDR3 sequences. The sample comprised blood. The receptors come from a human donor with ulcerative colitis or Crohn's disease, or a healthy co-twin of an affected twin (not recorded which). Each CDR3 is given with its conserved first and last residue.

v_call: TRBV5-1; j_call: TRBJ2-1; cdr3_aa: CASSLGGSGSIYNEQFF
v_call: TRBV14; j_call: TRBJ2-2; cdr3_aa: CASSQGITTYNTGELFF
v_call: TRBV19; j_call: TRBJ2-7; cdr3_aa: CASSNRPDYEQYF
v_call: TRBV5-1; j_call: TRBJ2-5; cdr3_aa: CASSLAVGGEGETQYF
v_call: TRBV6-5; j_call: TRBJ2-7; cdr3_aa: CASSYSGQGAGEQYF
v_call: TRBV5-1; j_call: TRBJ2-1; cdr3_aa: CASSWGQYNEQFF
v_call: TRBV10-3; j_call: TRBJ1-6; cdr3_aa: CAISEDPGGRPNSPLHF
v_call: TRBV3-1; j_call: TRBJ1-1; cdr3_aa: CASSRRRGNTEAFF
v_call: TRBV20-1; j_call: TRBJ2-3; cdr3_aa: CSASKGLNTDTQYF
v_call: TRBV6-5; j_call: TRBJ1-4; cdr3_aa: CASSYRDHEKLFF
v_call: TRBV5-1; j_call: TRBJ2-2; cdr3_aa: CASNVTSGAPTGELFF
v_call: TRBV5-5; j_call: TRBJ2-5; cdr3_aa: CASSFLSSGSKKETQYF
v_call: TRBV20-1; j_call: TRBJ2-5; cdr3_aa: CSALIPGLAGTAETQYF
v_call: TRBV3-1; j_call: TRBJ1-1; cdr3_aa: CASSQLLGSGENTEAFF
v_call: TRBV6-5; j_call: TRBJ2-5; cdr3_aa: CASSYSGDTKETQYF
v_call: TRBV28; j_call: TRBJ1-4; cdr3_aa: CASRTRVGDDNEKLFF
v_call: TRBV12-3/TRBV12-4; j_call: TRBJ1-1; cdr3_aa: CASSFEHLNTEAFF
v_call: TRBV5-4; j_call: TRBJ2-3; cdr3_aa: CASSLASGSLDTQYF
v_call: TRBV12-3/TRBV12-4; j_call: TRBJ2-2; cdr3_aa: CASSLLRGLHTGELFF
v_call: TRBV29-1; j_call: TRBJ2-3; cdr3_aa: CSVRGTVPDTDTQYF
v_call: TRBV20-1; j_call: TRBJ1-5; cdr3_aa: CSARDGARGHQPQHF
v_call: TRBV18; j_call: TRBJ1-1; cdr3_aa: CASSRPGRYTEAFF
v_call: TRBV5-1; j_call: TRBJ1-5; cdr3_aa: CASSLGLNQPQHF
v_call: TRBV7-9; j_call: TRBJ1-2; cdr3_aa: CASSLEGPLRSSDQNTF
v_call: TRBV20-1; j_call: TRBJ2-1; cdr3_aa: CSAQTGALSYNEQFF
v_call: TRBV29-1; j_call: TRBJ2-1; cdr3_aa: CSVGGLAGFYNEQFF
v_call: TRBV4-3; j_call: TRBJ1-3; cdr3_aa: CASSQDIQGSSGNTIYF
v_call: TRBV24-1; j_call: TRBJ1-2; cdr3_aa: CATSDSGSNYGYTF
v_call: TRBV5-1; j_call: TRBJ2-5; cdr3_aa: CASSIDRVRGETQYF
v_call: TRBV5-1; j_call: TRBJ1-2; cdr3_aa: CASSFTGDNYGYTF
v_call: TRBV18; j_call: TRBJ2-1; cdr3_aa: CASSPLPGSSSYNEQFF
v_call: TRBV5-1; j_call: TRBJ2-2; cdr3_aa: CASSVDRVRNTGELFF
v_call: TRBV12-3/TRBV12-4; j_call: TRBJ2-3; cdr3_aa: CASSRFPGTGSLTDTQYF
v_call: TRBV20-1; j_call: TRBJ2-2; cdr3_aa: CSARRRHGELFF
v_call: TRBV29-1; j_call: TRBJ2-4; cdr3_aa: CSVEKGGGGDIQYF